Below, 6 T cell receptor beta chains from the same sample are listed, as sequenced in a study of metastatic and nonmetastatic thyroid tumors. Using MiXCR, TCRdb re-called clones from the PCR reads. The sample lists around 13,000 clones, 9.5% to 13% seen once, with about 30% in the top ten. Thyroid surgery had not been preceded by any treatment in any patient. The specimen sequenced was blood. These receptors were taken from a female donor with papillary thyroid cancer or a benign thyroid nodule (not recorded which). Some clones in this sample may be carry-over from other donors' samples.

Judged by abundance, this clone is medium-sized (0.01 to 0.1%). The V gene is TRBV28, the J gene TRBJ1-1, with D possibly matching TRBD1 (5 bases). V lost 6 bases, J lost 6 bases, and 14 bases lay in between. Germline-derived CDR1 and CDR2 are MDHEN and SYDVKM. This CDR3 has 13 residues. The DNA for the CDR3 is TGTGCCAGCAGAAACCATCAGGGCTCTGAAGCTTTCTTT. Protein product: CASRNHQGSEAFF.

This clone has a count of ten or more. The chain has TRBV4-1 and TRBJ2-7; TRBD2 matches at 12 bases. CDR1 is MGHRA and CDR2 is YSYEKL in the germline V gene. This CDR3 contains 18 residues. V dropped 1 base and J dropped 1; count of bases not matched to a gene: 8. The CDR3 DNA is TGCGCCAGCAGCCAAGGAGGCCTAGCGGGGGGGCGGTCCTACGAGCAGTACTTC. Its protein product is CASSQGGLAGGRSYEQYF.

By share, this clone counts as medium-sized. The chain employs TRBV12-5 and TRBJ2-1; a possible D gene is TRBD1 (5 bases). V lost 7 bases, J lost 6 bases, and 16 bases lay in between. The CDR3 covers 14 residues. Germline V gene data show CDR1 as LGHNT and CDR2 as FRNRAP. CDR3 protein: CASALRLDTNEQFF. In DNA, the CDR3 is TGTGCTAGTGCCCTAAGGTTGGACACCAATGAGCAGTTCTTC. The full variable domain, in which reference TRBV12-5 and TRBJ2-1 provide the parts outside the CDR3, is DARVTQTPRHKVTEMGQEVTMRCQPILGHNTVFWYRQTMMQGLELLAYFRNRAPLDDSGMPKDRFSAEMPDATLATLKIQPSEPRDSAVYFCASALRLDTNEQFFGPGTRLTVL.

The rearrangement links TRBV18 to TRBJ1-2; 7 positions agree with TRBD1. CDR3 size: 13 residues. The germline V gene encodes CDR1 KGHSH and CDR2 LQKENI. The V segment lost 6 bases and the J segment 8 bases; nucleotides outside the gene matches: 9. CDR3 coding DNA: TGTGCCAGCTCGCTCCGGGACAGAGAAGGCTACACCTTC. Its protein product is CASSLRDREGYTF. The full variable domain, its missing parts supplied by reference TRBV18 and TRBJ1-2, is NAGVMQNPRHLVRRRGQEARLRCSPMKGHSHVYWYRQLPEEGLKFMVYLQKENIIDESGMPKERFSAEFPKEGPSILRIQQVVRGDSAAYFCASSLRDREGYTFGSGTRLTVV.

Ten or more counts support this clone. The chain combines TRBV28 with TRBJ2-5; tentatively, D is TRBD1 (5 bases). Deletions cut 5 bases from V and 7 bases from J, with 20 bases between. This CDR3 has 15 amino acids. Germline CDR1 and CDR2: MDHEN and SYDVKM. The CDR3 nucleotides read TGTGCCAGCAGTCCCCCCGACAGCGTCCTCGGGACCCAGTACTTC. Translated: CASSPPDSVLGTQYF.

Many counts were recorded for this clone. The chain joins TRBV30 to TRBJ2-7; perhaps TRBD1 as D (5 bases). The germline V and J ends were trimmed by 2 bases and 4 bases, with 21 bases remaining between them. Germline values: CDR1 GTSNPN, CDR2 SVGIG (reference sequence). The CDR3 is 16 residues long. CDR3 bases: TGTGCCTGGAGTTCCGGGTTAGGGCAGGGTGGATACGAGCAGTACTTC. This sequence encodes CAWSSGLGQGGYEQYF.